A selection of T cell receptor beta chains follows, all from one sample in a study of vaccination effects on CD4 cells after COVID-19. Clones were read by immunoSEQ multiplex PCR, and TCRdb kept only the in-frame ones, dropping some. The data hold approximately 28,000 clones, with 75% to 80% observed a single time. The antigens of these receptors remain unknown. Material: CD4+ T cells from PBMCs cultured with HCoV-NL63 spike peptides, obtained before COVID-19 vaccination. The receptors stem from a human donor who had a prior SARS-CoV-2 infection. The CDR3 runs from the conserved cysteine through the conserved F or W. A D gene is named only where the DNA matches it firmly. Some rows have no size entry. The others give once, few or many, or a class for an expanded clone.

j_call: TRBJ2-2; cdr3_length: 16; clone_size: -; v_call: TRBV4-2; d_call: -; cdr3_aa: CASSQVFQVYTGELFF; cdr3_nt: TGTGCCAGCAGCCAAGTTTTTCAGGTGTACACCGGGGAGCTGTTTTTT
j_call: TRBJ1-4; cdr3_length: 16; clone_size: -; v_call: TRBV5-1; d_call: -; cdr3_aa: CASSLGVSQYNEKLFF; cdr3_nt: TGCGCCAGCAGCTTGGGCGTCAGCCAATATAATGAAAAACTGTTTTTT
j_call: TRBJ2-5; cdr3_length: 18; clone_size: -; v_call: TRBV18; d_call: TRBD1; cdr3_aa: CASTRPRGDSDLQETQYF; cdr3_nt: TGTGCCAGCACCCGACCCAGAGGGGACAGCGACCTCCAAGAGACCCAGTACTTC
j_call: TRBJ2-2; cdr3_length: 13; clone_size: -; v_call: TRBV7-8; d_call: -; cdr3_aa: CASSLMAPGELFF; cdr3_nt: TGTGCCAGCAGCTTGATGGCGCCCGGGGAGCTGTTTTTT
j_call: TRBJ1-4; cdr3_length: 16; clone_size: -; v_call: TRBV11-2; d_call: -; cdr3_aa: CASSYRTPATNEKLFF; cdr3_nt: TGTGCCAGCAGCTATAGGACGCCTGCAACTAATGAAAAACTGTTTTTT
j_call: TRBJ2-3; cdr3_length: 15; clone_size: -; v_call: TRBV2; d_call: -; cdr3_aa: CASSERPENTDTQYF; cdr3_nt: TGTGCCAGCAGTGAAAGGCCAGAAAACACAGATACGCAGTATTTT
j_call: TRBJ2-3; cdr3_length: 15; clone_size: -; v_call: TRBV18; d_call: -; cdr3_aa: CASSPNLEGPDTQYF; cdr3_nt: TGTGCCAGCTCTCCGAATCTAGAGGGCCCAGATACGCAGTATTTT
j_call: TRBJ1-1; cdr3_length: 12; clone_size: -; v_call: TRBV12-3/TRBV12-4; d_call: -; cdr3_aa: CASSDRYTEAFF; cdr3_nt: TGTGCCAGCAGCGACAGATACACTGAAGCTTTCTTT
j_call: TRBJ2-7; cdr3_length: 14; clone_size: -; v_call: TRBV2; d_call: -; cdr3_aa: CASSSVSGAYEQYF; cdr3_nt: TGTGCCAGCAGTTCCGTATCAGGGGCCTACGAGCAGTACTTC
j_call: TRBJ2-5; cdr3_length: 15; clone_size: -; v_call: TRBV24-1; d_call: TRBD1; cdr3_aa: CATSGGSRDRETQYF; cdr3_nt: TGTGCCACCAGTGGCGGATCCCGGGACAGAGAGACCCAGTACTTC
j_call: TRBJ2-5; cdr3_length: 12; clone_size: -; v_call: TRBV18; d_call: -; cdr3_aa: CASSSNQETQYF; cdr3_nt: TGTGCCAGCTCATCAAACCAAGAGACCCAGTACTTC
j_call: TRBJ1-5; cdr3_length: 18; clone_size: -; v_call: TRBV7-8; d_call: -; cdr3_aa: CASSLNSFWQVSNQPQHF; cdr3_nt: TGTGCCAGCAGCTTAAACTCCTTTTGGCAAGTTAGCAATCAGCCCCAGCATTTT
j_call: TRBJ2-7; cdr3_length: 16; clone_size: -; v_call: TRBV11-2; d_call: -; cdr3_aa: CASSYPYLAEGWEQYF; cdr3_nt: TGTGCCAGCAGCTACCCATATTTAGCGGAGGGATGGGAGCAGTACTTC
j_call: TRBJ2-4; cdr3_length: 16; clone_size: once; v_call: TRBV21-1; d_call: -; cdr3_aa: CASSLHRDTGKNIQYF; cdr3_nt: TGTGCCAGCAGCCTACACCGGGACACAGGCAAAAACATTCAGTACTTC